This passage covers 10 T cell receptor beta chains from one sample sequenced in a study of shared clonotypes between healthy human individuals. Sequencing was performed with immunoSEQ multiplex PCR; in TCRdb, only in-frame clones are kept and a portion is missing. The sample holds approximately 180,000 clones; approximately 92% are singletons and the top ten take about 0.07%. Material: naive CD4+ T cells sorted from blood. Subset denoted: CD45RA+ positively selected. Receptors were obtained from a woman aged 25 to 45 in good health.

The chain uses TRBV11-2 and TRBJ2-1; maybe TRBD2 (6 bases). The CDR3 runs to 12 residues. Germline CDR1 SGHAT, CDR2 FQNNGV. The V end was cut by 4 bases, the J end by 11 bases, with 12 bases between. The CDR3 sequence is CASSSRAGKQFF. The CDR3 DNA sequence: TGTGCCAGCAGCTCACGGGCGGGAAAGCAGTTCTTC.

CDR3 DNA: TGCGCCAGCAGTGGAGCGGGAGAAACAGATACGCAGTATTTT. Amino acids: CASSGAGETDTQYF. The chain combines TRBV10-1 with TRBJ2-3, with TRBD2 identical over 8 bases. V lost 4 bases, J lost 3 bases, and 3 bases stayed unmatched. Germline V CDR1 and CDR2: WNHNN, SYGVQD (reference sequence). The CDR3 loop spans 14 amino acids.

This chain uses TRBV10-3 with TRBJ2-2; the D is unclear. The CDR3 extends over 15 amino acids. In germline, CDR1 is ENHRY, CDR2 SYGVKD. V lost 3 bases and J lost 1, with 9 bases in between. CDR3 amino acids: CAISDGRLNTGELFF. As DNA, the CDR3 is TGTGCCATCAGTGATGGCAGGTTGAACACCGGGGAGCTGTTTTTT.

V usage is TRBV5-1 and J usage is TRBJ2-5, with D perhaps being TRBD1 or TRBD2 (6 bases each). This CDR3 is built from 14 residues. Germline V gene lookup returns CDR1 SGHRS and CDR2 YFSETQ. V lost 4 bases and J 1 base, leaving 11 bases between the germline ends. CDR3: CASSTGGSQETQYF. For the CDR3, the DNA is TGCGCCAGCAGCACCGGGGGCAGCCAAGAGACCCAGTACTTC.

This clone showed up just once. CDR3 region: CATVTGGSGANVLTF. The CDR3 DNA reads TGTGCCACCGTGACAGGGGGCTCTGGGGCCAACGTCCTGACTTTC. This chain links TRBV28 with TRBJ2-6, with 9 bases fitting TRBD1. This CDR3 contains 15 residues. The germline V gene encodes CDR1 MDHEN and CDR2 SYDVKM. With 10 bases clipped from V and 0 bases from J, the junction kept 4 bases outside the gene matches.

This clone was seen just once. The V and J genes are TRBV2 and TRBJ1-4; D call uncertain. Germline lookup yields CDR1 SNHLY and CDR2 FYNNEI. V lost 4 bases and J lost 0, with 18 bases in between. The CDR3 loop spans 18 amino acids. The CDR3 is CASSGGETRLATNEKLFF. CDR3 nucleotides: TGTGCCAGCAGTGGAGGTGAAACCCGCCTTGCAACTAATGAAAAACTGTTTTTT.

The DNA for the CDR3 is TGTGCCAGCAGAACGGGAGGGCGGTACAATGAGCAGTTCTTC. Amino acids: CASRTGGRYNEQFF. The chain links TRBV6-5 to TRBJ2-1, with TRBD2 matching over 8 bases. The ends lost 6 bases at V and 4 bases at J; junction bases unmatched: 5. This CDR3 contains 14 residues. Germline values: CDR1 MNHEY, CDR2 SVGAGI.

This clone was seen a handful of times. Other DNA variants within this sample encode the same CDR3. V usage is TRBV5-1 and J usage is TRBJ1-2; unclear D gene. Germline V gives CDR1 SGHRS, CDR2 YFSETQ. The CDR3 is 12 amino acids. Trimming removed 0 bases from V and 4 bases from J, with 4 bases in between. The CDR3 here is CASSLDSYGYTF. The CDR3 DNA follows: TGCGCCAGCAGCTTGGACTCCTATGGCTACACCTTC.

V and J are TRBV18 and TRBJ2-7; D gene unclear. Trimming took 3 bases from V and 2 from J, leaving 8 bases between them. Germline V CDR1 and CDR2: KGHSH, LQKENI. The CDR3 loop spans 13 amino acids. In nucleotides, the CDR3 is TGTGCCAGCTCACCCGACATAGCCTACGAGCAGTACTTC. Its protein product is CASSPDIAYEQYF.

This chain uses TRBV5-1 with TRBJ2-7; a possible D gene is TRBD1 (6 bases). This CDR3 spans 14 amino acids. V lost 4 bases and J lost 0, with 11 bases in between. Germline V gene sequence: CDR1 SGHRS, CDR2 YFSETQ. CDR3 sequence (DNA): TGCGCCAGCAGCCAAGGACAGAACTCCTACGAGCAGTACTTC. As protein: CASSQGQNSYEQYF.